The 26 T cell receptor beta chains given below trace back to one sample, sequenced in a study of cytomegalovirus exposure and HLA in healthy donors. PCR was performed using 60 Vbeta and 13 Jbeta primers. Profiling relied on immunoSEQ multiplex PCR, and the TCRdb table lists in-frame clones only, not all of them. This sample has approximately 190,000 clones, with roughly 80% found just once. Sequenced: PBMCs. All receptors come from a woman aged 18-29 years in good health and CMV-seronegative.

In regard to this clone: Germline is not matched at one junction end, which may reflect a read error. The chain links TRBV18 to TRBJ2-5; D is uncertain. CDR1 is KGHSH, CDR2 LQKENI, per germline. This CDR3 spans 16 amino acids. The CDR3 region has the DNA TGTGCCAGCTCACCCCGAGGAATCCCGGAACAAGAGACCCAGCACTTC. It is translated as CASSPRGIPEQETQHF.

The gene calls are TRBV11-2 and TRBJ2-7, with 8 positions matching TRBD2. This CDR3 has 16 residues. Germline V gene data show CDR1 as SGHAT and CDR2 as FQNNGV. The V and J ends lost 5 bases and 4 bases, in that order; junction bases with no gene match: 13. CDR3 region: CASSLLRLASDYEQYF. CDR3 in DNA: TGTGCCAGCAGCCTCCTTCGACTAGCGAGTGATTACGAGCAGTACTTC.

The chain uses TRBV14 and TRBJ1-1; no clear D. This CDR3 spans 17 amino acids. The V end lost 4 bases, the J end lost 6 bases, and 24 bases lay between the germline ends. Germline CDR1 is SGHDN and CDR2 is FVKESK. CDR3 loop: CASSLDEGRFFDAEAFF. CDR3 coding DNA: TGTGCCAGCAGCCTTGATGAGGGCCGCTTCTTTGACGCTGAAGCTTTCTTT.

The rearrangement joins TRBV7-9 to TRBJ2-3; TRBD2 aligns across 14 bases. Germline CDR1 and CDR2: SEHNR and FQNEAQ (reference sequence). The CDR3 covers 16 residues. With 5 bases clipped from V and 4 bases from J, the junction kept 5 bases outside the gene matches. CDR3 loop: CASSMGLAGVADTQYF. CDR3 sequence (DNA): TGTGCCAGCAGCATGGGACTAGCGGGAGTGGCAGATACGCAGTATTTT.

The V and J genes are TRBV27 and TRBJ2-5; D gene unclear. Germline CDR1 MNHEY, CDR2 SMNVEV (reference sequence). There are 15 residues in the CDR3. Trimming took off 6 bases at V and 0 bases at J, with 14 bases between the two ends. CDR3 sequence (DNA): TGTGCCAGCAGGAGGAACAACCAGTACCAAGAGACCCAGTACTTC. It is translated as CASRRNNQYQETQYF.

CDR3: CASSQGTGELFF. CDR3 in DNA: TGTGCCAGCAGCCAGGGCACCGGGGAGCTGTTTTTT. This chain uses TRBV6-5 with TRBJ2-2; possibly TRBD1 for D (5 bases). CDR1 and CDR2 from the germline V gene are MNHEY and SVGAGI. The CDR3 is 12 amino acids. Between the trimmed V and J ends, which lost 6 bases and 4 bases, there was a span of 6 bases.

The genes are TRBV19 and TRBJ2-1; weak D call: TRBD2 (5 bases). The CDR3 is 15 residues long. The V gene lost 7 bases and the J gene lost 4 bases, with 17 bases spanning the gap. Germline V gives CDR1 LNHDA, CDR2 SQIVND (reference sequence). This chain's CDR3 is CASTPALLAYNEQFF. The CDR3 DNA reads as TGTGCCAGTACTCCCGCCCTGCTAGCTTACAATGAGCAGTTCTTC. The full variable domain, its missing parts supplied by reference TRBV19 and TRBJ2-1, is DGGITQSPKYLFRKEGQNVTLSCEQNLNHDAMYWYRQDPGQGLRLIYYSQIVNDFQKGDIAEGYSVSREKKESFPLTVTSAQKNPTAFYLCASTPALLAYNEQFFGPGTRLTVL.

The chain carries TRBV6-5 and TRBJ2-7; the match to TRBD2 covers 13 bases. CDR1 and CDR2 from the germline V gene are MNHEY and SVGAGI. J lost 5 bases, V lost 8 bases, and 9 bases had no gene match. The CDR3 covers 15 residues. As DNA, the CDR3 is TGTGCCAGCGGGGGGAGGACTAGCGGGAGAAACGAGCAGTACTTC. Translating it yields CASGGRTSGRNEQYF.

CDR3 sequence (DNA): TGCGCCAGCAGCGGAAGAGCGGGGGAGCAGTTCTTC. As protein: CASSGRAGEQFF. The rearrangement joins TRBV5-1 to TRBJ2-1, with 7 bases identical to TRBD2. CDR3 length: 12 amino acids. V shed 4 bases, J shed 10 bases, and the junction held 5 bases outside the gene matches. Germline V gene lookup returns CDR1 SGHRS and CDR2 YFSETQ.

The V gene is TRBV7-8, the J gene TRBJ2-7, with D tentatively TRBD1 (6 bases). Trimming took off 6 bases at V and 4 bases at J, with 19 bases between the two ends. Germline V gene sequence: CDR1 SGHVS, CDR2 FQNEAQ. CDR3 length: 15 amino acids. The CDR3 sequence: CASSNLQGSAYEQYF. CDR3 sequence (DNA): TGTGCCAGCAGTAACCTCCAGGGGAGTGCTTACGAGCAGTACTTC. The whole variable domain, remainder taken from reference TRBV7-8 and TRBJ2-7, is GAGVSQSPRYKVAKRGQDVALRCDPISGHVSLFWYQQALGQGPEFLTYFQNEAQLDKSGLPSDRFFAERPEGSVSTLKIQRTQQEDSAVYLCASSNLQGSAYEQYFGPGTRLTVT.

The gene calls are TRBV6-6 and TRBJ2-3, with TRBD1 matching over 8 bases. The trim removed 2 bases at V and 0 bases at J, leaving 4 bases unmatched. Looked up from germline, CDR1 is MNHNY and CDR2 is SVGAGI (reference sequence). The CDR3 contains 16 residues. CDR3 sequence (DNA): TGTGCCAGCAGTTACAAGGGACAGGACAGCACAGATACGCAGTATTTT. As protein: CASSYKGQDSTDTQYF.

The genes are TRBV5-4 and TRBJ2-7; TRBD2 matches 7 bases. Trimming took 3 bases from V and 5 from J; bases not matched to a gene: 8. This CDR3 contains 14 residues. In germline, CDR1 is SGHNT, CDR2 YYREEE (reference sequence). The CDR3 spells CASSSTGTTDEQYF. CDR3 bases: TGTGCCAGCAGCTCCACCGGGACTACCGACGAGCAGTACTTC.

V gene TRBV28 combines with J gene TRBJ1-5; 7 bases align to TRBD1. Losses at the gene ends were 6 bases for V and 5 bases for J; bases not matched to a gene: 16. The germline V gene has CDR1 MDHEN and CDR2 SYDVKM. There are 17 residues in the CDR3. CDR3 coding DNA: TGTGCCAGCAGCTTCAGACAGGGAAGGATCACGCATCAGCCCCAGCATTTT. Its translation: CASSFRQGRITHQPQHF.

This clone was counted between two and nine times. V is TRBV6-5 and J is TRBJ2-7, with 7 bases lining up with TRBD1. The CDR3 has 14 residues. J gave up 3 bases and V 10 bases, and 12 bases lay outside the gene matches. The germline CDR1 and CDR2 sequences are MNHEY and SVGAGI. The CDR3 DNA is TGTGCCAACGCTATACCGGGACAGCTCTACGAGCAGTACTTC. Protein sequence: CANAIPGQLYEQYF.

The sample holds a few counts of this clone. Other DNA sequences in the same sample also yield this CDR3. The chain has TRBV27 and TRBJ2-7, with D possibly matching TRBD2 (7 bases). CDR1 and CDR2 (germline): MNHEY, SMNVEV (reference sequence). V was clipped by 2 bases and J by 6 bases, with 11 bases between them. The CDR3 is made up of 13 amino acids. CDR3 region: CASSLREGGEQYF. The DNA of the CDR3 is TGTGCCAGCAGTTTAAGGGAGGGGGGCGAGCAGTACTTC.

The chain uses TRBV19 and TRBJ2-1; TRBD2 aligns across 14 bases. CDR1 and CDR2 (germline): LNHDA, SQIVND (reference sequence). The CDR3 covers 16 residues. Losses at the gene ends were 5 bases for V and 8 bases for J; bases not matched to a gene: 8. CDR3 nucleotide sequence: TGTGCCAGTAGTTCTTCCGGGACTAGCGGGAGTTATGAGCAGTTCTTC. This encodes CASSSSGTSGSYEQFF.

This sequence joins TRBV7-3 and TRBJ2-1; D not certain. The germline V gene encodes CDR1 SGHTA and CDR2 FQGTGA. The CDR3 extends over 12 amino acids. V was pared by 5 bases and J by 5 bases, with 7 bases between. The CDR3 DNA reads TGTGCCAGCAGCCTAGTAAACAATGAGCAGTTCTTC. This encodes CASSLVNNEQFF.

V and J are TRBV9 and TRBJ2-2; 7 positions agree with TRBD1. The CDR3 covers 15 residues. Germline assignment: CDR1 SGDLS and CDR2 YYNGEE. Trimming took 1 base from V and 4 from J; bases not matched to a gene: 4. In nucleotides, the CDR3 is TGTGCCAGCAGCGTACTGACAGGGTCCACCGGGGAGCTGTTTTTT. Encoded protein: CASSVLTGSTGELFF.

This chain joins TRBV15 and TRBJ2-1; D may be TRBD2 (5 bases). CDR1 is LNHNV and CDR2 is YYDKDF in the germline V gene (reference sequence). With 0 bases removed from V and 3 bases from J, the gap between germline ends came to 15 bases. The CDR3 covers 17 residues. As DNA, the CDR3 is TGTGCCACCAGCAGAGATTCGCCCGCGGGTAACTACAATGAGCAGTTCTTC. The encoded protein is CATSRDSPAGNYNEQFF.

In the case of this clone: The sample contains more than one DNA sequence encoding this CDR3. The V and J genes are TRBV18 and TRBJ2-1; maybe TRBD2 (5 bases). The CDR3 length is 14 residues. Per germline, CDR1 KGHSH and CDR2 LQKENI. V dropped 2 bases and J dropped 7 bases, with 12 bases sitting between them. This CDR3 is CASSPTGTTNEQFF. As DNA, the CDR3 is TGTGCCAGCTCACCAACGGGAACAACTAATGAGCAGTTCTTC.

The sample holds one count of this clone. The V call is TRBV5-1, the J call TRBJ2-2; tentatively, D is TRBD1 (5 bases). The V end was cut by 2 bases, the J end by 6 bases, with 14 bases between. Germline V CDR1 and CDR2: SGHRS, YFSETQ. The CDR3 runs 15 residues. The DNA of the CDR3 is TGCGCCAGCAGCTTATGGCAGGGATGGGCCGGGGAGCTGTTTTTT. It specifies CASSLWQGWAGELFF.

V gene TRBV7-9 combines with J gene TRBJ2-3; D unresolved. V dropped 1 base and J dropped 0 bases, with 11 bases sitting between them. Germline assignment: CDR1 SEHNR and CDR2 FQNEAQ (reference sequence). This CDR3 has 16 residues. Here the CDR3 reads CASSLGSLDSTDTQYF. The CDR3 coding sequence is TGTGCCAGCAGCTTAGGCTCGTTAGATAGCACAGATACGCAGTATTTT.

V is TRBV9 and J is TRBJ2-1, with a possible D match to TRBD2 (6 bases). The V gene lost 1 base and the J gene lost 9 bases, with 8 bases spanning the gap. This CDR3 has 12 amino acids. Germline CDR1 is SGDLS and CDR2 is YYNGEE. The CDR3 DNA reads as TGTGCCAGCAGCGTAAGAGCGGGTGAGCAGTTCTTC. It specifies CASSVRAGEQFF. The full variable domain, rest sourced from reference TRBV9 and TRBJ2-1, is DSGVTQTPKHLITATGQRVTLRCSPRSGDLSVYWYQQSLDQGLQFLIQYYNGEERAKGNILERFSAQQFPDLHSELNLSSLELGDSALYFCASSVRAGEQFFGPGTRLTVL.

The sample holds one count of this clone. This sequence joins TRBV5-1 and TRBJ1-2; the D gene is possibly TRBD1 (6 bases). Trimming stripped 0 bases from V and 3 bases from J, with 12 bases between. CDR1 SGHRS and CDR2 YFSETQ come from the germline V gene. This CDR3 has 15 amino acids. The CDR3 DNA reads as TGCGCCAGCAGCTTGGTACAGGGTAGTGACTATGGCTACACCTTC. Amino acids: CASSLVQGSDYGYTF.

About this clone: The same CDR3 can be traced to other DNA sequences in this sample. The chain recombines TRBV28 with TRBJ2-7; tentative D call: TRBD2 (6 bases). The CDR3 is 13 amino acids. The germline gives CDR1 MDHEN, CDR2 SYDVKM. Trimming removed 3 bases at V and 3 bases at J, with 9 bases between. The CDR3 DNA is TGTGCCAGCAGTTTTGCGGGAAGCTACGAGCAGTACTTC. Its translation: CASSFAGSYEQYF.

This clone was recorded once. The V and J genes are TRBV7-8 and TRBJ2-5; the match to TRBD2 covers 11 bases. CDR1 SGHVS and CDR2 FQNEAQ come from the germline V gene. The CDR3 is made up of 17 amino acids. After removal of 5 bases from V and 4 bases from J, the junction contained 12 bases not matched to a gene. This CDR3 reads CASSLSLAGADRETQYF. The CDR3 nucleotides read TGTGCCAGCAGCCTATCACTAGCGGGAGCGGACCGAGAGACCCAGTACTTC.